The entry below gives a single TCR beta chain sequence along with its context. The antigen is undetermined. This CDR3 contains 15 residues. In germline, CDR1 is SNHLY, CDR2 FYNNEI. The trim removed 5 bases at V and 0 bases at J, leaving 6 bases unmatched. Treatment defined: roughly ten-day PBMC culture with coronavirus spike peptide pools or control peptides (ViraFEST assay). Half the medium was exchanged for fresh IL-2 medium on days 3 and 7. This entry is derived from a study of vaccination and CD4 T cells after COVID-19. Researchers used the Oncomine TCR Beta short-read assay to sequence DNA from cultured CD4+ T cells. Someone extracted genomic DNA from cultured CD4+ T cells. One entry per CDR3 protein results from TCRdb running MiXCR on the PCR reads. This table holds some 5,400 distinct CDR3 sequences, 34% found once. Points from the study as a whole: Convalescent patients had a median approximately 86% of post-vaccine SARS-CoV-2-reactive clones that were detected only after vaccination, not before it.

This TCR was recovered from a human donor who had recovered from COVID-19. This material consisted of CD4+ T cells from blood, cultured in vitro, taken after SARS-CoV-2 vaccination. The V call is TRBV2, the J call TRBJ2-7, with 8 bases fitting TRBD1. The CDR3 DNA reads as TGTGCCAGCAGTCGGGACAGGAGCAGCTCCTACGAGCAGTACTTC. This sequence encodes CASSRDRSSSYEQYF.